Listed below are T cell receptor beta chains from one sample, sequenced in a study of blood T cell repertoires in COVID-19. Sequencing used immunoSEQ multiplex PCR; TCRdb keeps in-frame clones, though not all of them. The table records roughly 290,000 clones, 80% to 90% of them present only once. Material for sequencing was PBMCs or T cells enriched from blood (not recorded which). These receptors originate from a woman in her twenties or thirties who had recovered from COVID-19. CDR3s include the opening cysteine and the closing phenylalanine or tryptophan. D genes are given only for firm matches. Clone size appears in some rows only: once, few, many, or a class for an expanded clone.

DNA: TGTGCCAGCAGTAACAGGGGTCCCCCTTACAATGAGCAGTTCTTC; CDR3: CASSNRGPPYNEQFF; size: .; length: 15; D: TRBD1; J: TRBJ2-1; V: TRBV2
DNA: TGTGCCAGCAGCCAGGCGCGGGGCTACACCTTC; CDR3: CASSQARGYTF; size: .; length: 11; D: .; J: TRBJ1-2; V: TRBV3-1/TRBV3-2
DNA: TGTGCCAGCTCACCTTTGTACAGGGTTACCTACGAGCAGTACTTC; CDR3: CASSPLYRVTYEQYF; size: .; length: 15; D: .; J: TRBJ2-7; V: TRBV18
DNA: TGTGCCAGCAGTGAAGGTCCGGCGGGTTACGAGCAGTACTTC; CDR3: CASSEGPAGYEQYF; size: .; length: 14; D: .; J: TRBJ2-7; V: TRBV2
DNA: TGTGCCACCAGTCGGGGGGGGGACTACAATGAGCAGTTCTTC; CDR3: CATSRGGDYNEQFF; size: .; length: 14; D: TRBD2; J: TRBJ2-1; V: TRBV15
DNA: TGTGCTAGTGGTTTGGGCGTGAACACCGGGGAGCTGTTTTTT; CDR3: CASGLGVNTGELFF; size: .; length: 14; D: .; J: TRBJ2-2; V: TRBV12-5
DNA: TGTGCCAGCAGCCCCAGGGGGCGTTATGGCTACACCTTC; CDR3: CASSPRGRYGYTF; size: .; length: 13; D: TRBD1; J: TRBJ1-2; V: TRBV6-5
DNA: TGTGCCAGCAGTTTTACAGGGGCCAACACTGAAGCTTTCTTT; CDR3: CASSFTGANTEAFF; size: .; length: 14; D: TRBD1; J: TRBJ1-1; V: TRBV3-1/TRBV3-2
DNA: TGTGCCAGCAGCGCGCGAACACCCCGAGGGACCGGGGAGCTGTTTTTT; CDR3: CASSARTPRGTGELFF; size: few; length: 16; D: .; J: TRBJ2-2; V: TRBV11-3
DNA: TGTGCCAGCAGCTTAGGTATCAGGTGGGCTGAAGCTTTCTTT; CDR3: CASSLGIRWAEAFF; size: .; length: 14; D: .; J: TRBJ1-1; V: TRBV7-8
DNA: TGTGCCAGCAGTTACCCAGGACTGGATACGCAGTATTTT; CDR3: CASSYPGLDTQYF; size: .; length: 13; D: .; J: TRBJ2-3; V: TRBV6-6
DNA: TGTGCCAGCAGCCAAGGGCCAACCCAGCCCCAGCATTTT; CDR3: CASSQGPTQPQHF; size: .; length: 13; D: .; J: TRBJ1-5; V: TRBV3-1/TRBV3-2